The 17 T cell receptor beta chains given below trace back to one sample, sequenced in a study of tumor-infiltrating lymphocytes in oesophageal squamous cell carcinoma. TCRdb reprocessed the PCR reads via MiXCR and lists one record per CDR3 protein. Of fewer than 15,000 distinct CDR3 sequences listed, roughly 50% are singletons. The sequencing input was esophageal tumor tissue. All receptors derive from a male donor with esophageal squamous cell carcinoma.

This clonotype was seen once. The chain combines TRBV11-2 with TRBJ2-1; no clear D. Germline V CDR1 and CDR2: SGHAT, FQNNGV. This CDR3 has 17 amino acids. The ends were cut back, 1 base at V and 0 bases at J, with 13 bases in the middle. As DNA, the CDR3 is TGTGCCAGCAGCTTAGTGCTGGTTTCCAGCTCCTACAATGAGCAGTTCTTC. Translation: CASSLVLVSSSYNEQFF.

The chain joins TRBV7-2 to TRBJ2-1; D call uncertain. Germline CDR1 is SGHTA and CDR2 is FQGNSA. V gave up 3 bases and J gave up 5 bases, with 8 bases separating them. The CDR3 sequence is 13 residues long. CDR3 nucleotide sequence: TGTGCCAGCAGCTTTTCACAGAACAATGAGCAGTTCTTC. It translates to CASSFSQNNEQFF.

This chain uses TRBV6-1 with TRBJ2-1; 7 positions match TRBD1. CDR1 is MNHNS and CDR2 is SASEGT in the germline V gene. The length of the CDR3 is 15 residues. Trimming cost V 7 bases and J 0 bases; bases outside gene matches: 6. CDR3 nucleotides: TGTGCCAGCACCACCAGGGGGAGCTCCTACAATGAGCAGTTCTTC. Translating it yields CASTTRGSSYNEQFF.

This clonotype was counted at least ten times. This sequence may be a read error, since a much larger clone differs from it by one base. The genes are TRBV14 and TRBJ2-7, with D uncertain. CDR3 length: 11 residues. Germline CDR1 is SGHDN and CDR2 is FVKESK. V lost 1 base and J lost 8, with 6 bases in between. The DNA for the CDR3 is TGTGCCAGCAGCCAAGGTACTAAGCAGTACTTC. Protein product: CASSQGTKQYF.

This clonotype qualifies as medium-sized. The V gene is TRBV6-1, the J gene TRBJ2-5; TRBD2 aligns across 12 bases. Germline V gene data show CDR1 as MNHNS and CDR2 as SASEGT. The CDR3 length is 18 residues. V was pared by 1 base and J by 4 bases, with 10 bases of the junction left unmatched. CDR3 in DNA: TGTGCCAGCAGTGAAGGGTTCCTAGCGGGAGGGCCTCGAGAGACCCAGTACTTC. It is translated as CASSEGFLAGGPRETQYF.

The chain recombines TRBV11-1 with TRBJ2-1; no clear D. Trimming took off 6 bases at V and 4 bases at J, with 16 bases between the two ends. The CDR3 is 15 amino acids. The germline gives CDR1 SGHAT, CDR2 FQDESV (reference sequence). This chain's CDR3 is CASRSARLGYNEQFF. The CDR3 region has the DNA TGTGCCAGCAGGAGTGCTCGGCTAGGATACAATGAGCAGTTCTTC.

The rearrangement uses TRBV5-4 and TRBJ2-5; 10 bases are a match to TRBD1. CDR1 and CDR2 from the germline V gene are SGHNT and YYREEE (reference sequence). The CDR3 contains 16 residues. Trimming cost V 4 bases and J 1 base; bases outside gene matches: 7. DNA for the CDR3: TGTGCCAGCAGCAGTCCGGGACAGGGGTTCCAAGAGACCCAGTACTTC. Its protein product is CASSSPGQGFQETQYF.

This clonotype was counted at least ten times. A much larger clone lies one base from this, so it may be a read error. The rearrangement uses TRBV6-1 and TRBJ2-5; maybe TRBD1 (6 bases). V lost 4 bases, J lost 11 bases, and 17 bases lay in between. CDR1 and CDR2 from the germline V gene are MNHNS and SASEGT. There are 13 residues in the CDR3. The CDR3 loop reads CASSGQAQAEQYF. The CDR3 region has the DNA TGTGCCAGCAGTGGACAGGCCCAGGCTGAGCAGTACTTC.

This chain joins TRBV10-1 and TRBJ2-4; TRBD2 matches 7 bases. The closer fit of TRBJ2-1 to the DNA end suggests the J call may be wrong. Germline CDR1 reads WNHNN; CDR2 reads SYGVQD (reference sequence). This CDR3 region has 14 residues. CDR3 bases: TGCGCCAGCAGTGAGACGATGGCTAGCGGATGGCAGTTCTTC. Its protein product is CASSETMASGWQFF.

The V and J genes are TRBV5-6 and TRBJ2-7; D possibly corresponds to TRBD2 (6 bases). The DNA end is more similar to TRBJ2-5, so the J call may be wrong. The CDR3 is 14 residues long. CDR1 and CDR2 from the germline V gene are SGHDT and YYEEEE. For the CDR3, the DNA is TGTGCCAGCAGCTTGGTCGGGGGCCAAGAGACCCAGTACTTC. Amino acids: CASSLVGGQETQYF.

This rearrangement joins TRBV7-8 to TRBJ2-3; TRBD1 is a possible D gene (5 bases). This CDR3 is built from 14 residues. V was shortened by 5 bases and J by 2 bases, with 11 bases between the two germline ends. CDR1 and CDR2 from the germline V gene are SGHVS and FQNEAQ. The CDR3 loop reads CASSQGDPTDTQYF. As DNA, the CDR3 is TGTGCCAGCAGCCAAGGGGATCCCACAGATACGCAGTATTTT. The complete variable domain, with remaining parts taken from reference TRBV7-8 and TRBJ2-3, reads GAGVSQSPRYKVAKRGQDVALRCDPISGHVSLFWYQQALGQGPEFLTYFQNEAQLDKSGLPSDRFFAERPEGSVSTLKIQRTQQEDSAVYLCASSQGDPTDTQYFGPGTRLTVL.

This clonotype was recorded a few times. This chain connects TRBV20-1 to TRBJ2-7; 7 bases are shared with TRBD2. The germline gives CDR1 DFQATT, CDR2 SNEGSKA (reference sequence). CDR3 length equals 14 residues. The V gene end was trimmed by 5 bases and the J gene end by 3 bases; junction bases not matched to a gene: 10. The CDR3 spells CSALKSGIYYEQYF. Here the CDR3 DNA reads TGCAGTGCTCTGAAAAGCGGGATATACTACGAGCAGTACTTC.

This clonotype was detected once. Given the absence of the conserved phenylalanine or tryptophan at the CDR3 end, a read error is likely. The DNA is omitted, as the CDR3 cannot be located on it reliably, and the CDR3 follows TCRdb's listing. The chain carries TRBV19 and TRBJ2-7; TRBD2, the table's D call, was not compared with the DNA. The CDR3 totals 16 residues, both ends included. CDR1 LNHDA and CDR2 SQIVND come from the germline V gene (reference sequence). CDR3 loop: CASSIAPGTYGYTFGS.

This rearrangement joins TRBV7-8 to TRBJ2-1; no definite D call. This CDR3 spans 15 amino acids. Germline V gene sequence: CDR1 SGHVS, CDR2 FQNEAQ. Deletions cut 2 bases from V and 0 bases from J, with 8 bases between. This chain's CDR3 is CASSLSTRSYNEQFF. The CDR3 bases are TGTGCCAGCAGCTTATCAACCCGCTCCTACAATGAGCAGTTCTTC.

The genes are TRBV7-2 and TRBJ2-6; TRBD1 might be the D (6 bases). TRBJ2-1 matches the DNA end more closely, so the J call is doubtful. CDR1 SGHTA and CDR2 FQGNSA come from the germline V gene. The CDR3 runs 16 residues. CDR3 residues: CASSYLRWQGMFEQFF. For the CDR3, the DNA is TGTGCCAGCAGCTACCTCCGGTGGCAGGGGATGTTTGAGCAGTTCTTC.

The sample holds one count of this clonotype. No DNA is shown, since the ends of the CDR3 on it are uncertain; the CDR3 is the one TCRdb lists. CDR3 region: CASSPRLAGDLRAVLRF. The rearrangement links TRBV12-3 or TRBV12-4 to TRBJ2-6; the table names TRBD2, a call not compared with the DNA. The CDR3 region is 17 residues in length, termini included.

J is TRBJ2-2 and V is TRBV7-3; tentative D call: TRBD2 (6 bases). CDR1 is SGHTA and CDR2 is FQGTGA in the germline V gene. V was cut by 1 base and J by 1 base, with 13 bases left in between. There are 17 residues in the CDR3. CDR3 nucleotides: TGTGCCAGCAGCTTAAATGGCGGGATTATGAACACCGGGGAGCTGTTTTTT. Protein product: CASSLNGGIMNTGELFF.